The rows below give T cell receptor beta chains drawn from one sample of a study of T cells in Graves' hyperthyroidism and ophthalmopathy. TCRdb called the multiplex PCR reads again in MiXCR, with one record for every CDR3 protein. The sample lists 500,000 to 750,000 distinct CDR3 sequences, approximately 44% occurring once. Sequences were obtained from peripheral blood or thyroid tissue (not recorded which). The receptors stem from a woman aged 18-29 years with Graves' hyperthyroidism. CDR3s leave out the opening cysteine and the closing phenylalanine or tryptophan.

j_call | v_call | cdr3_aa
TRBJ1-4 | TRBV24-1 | ATSETFRGKLF
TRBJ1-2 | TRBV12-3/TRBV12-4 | ASSLTRGSGYT
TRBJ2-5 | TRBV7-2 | ASSFRAKVGGRSRETQY
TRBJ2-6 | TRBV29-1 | SVTGSGANVLT
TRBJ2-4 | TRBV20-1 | SARTSRNIQY
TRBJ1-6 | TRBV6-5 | ASSYRDRANNSPLH
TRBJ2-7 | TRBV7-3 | ASSLFDGPYEQY
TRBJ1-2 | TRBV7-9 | ASSHPGTGEASYT
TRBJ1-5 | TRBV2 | ASSDPREVNQPQH
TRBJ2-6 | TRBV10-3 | AISESGSNVLT
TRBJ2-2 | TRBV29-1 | SVEDSRSGELF
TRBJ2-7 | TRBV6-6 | ASSYVRSYEQY
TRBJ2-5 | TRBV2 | ASSDAEGETQY
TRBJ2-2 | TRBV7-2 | ASSKAGELF
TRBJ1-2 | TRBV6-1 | AGTPGLSYGYT
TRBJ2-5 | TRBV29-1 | SVEDYGMFGETQY
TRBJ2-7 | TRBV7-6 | ASSRRHEQY
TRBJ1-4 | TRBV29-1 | SAGTGFGEKLF
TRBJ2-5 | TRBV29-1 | SVVWGQETQY
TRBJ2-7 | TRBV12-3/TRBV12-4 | ASSPRRVISYEQY
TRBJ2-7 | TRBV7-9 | ASSLGSLGEQY
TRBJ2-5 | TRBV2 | ARTVRQGQETQY
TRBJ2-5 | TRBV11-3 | ASSPGTSGKETQY
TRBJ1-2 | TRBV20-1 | TAGDGTPGPYGYT
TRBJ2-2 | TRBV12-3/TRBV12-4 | ASSLKGGATGELF
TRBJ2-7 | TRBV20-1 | SAVFSGTQNYYEQY
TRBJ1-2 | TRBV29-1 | SLRGSYGYT
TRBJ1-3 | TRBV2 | ASSAGTGGMNTIY
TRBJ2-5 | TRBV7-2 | ASSIDRGETQY